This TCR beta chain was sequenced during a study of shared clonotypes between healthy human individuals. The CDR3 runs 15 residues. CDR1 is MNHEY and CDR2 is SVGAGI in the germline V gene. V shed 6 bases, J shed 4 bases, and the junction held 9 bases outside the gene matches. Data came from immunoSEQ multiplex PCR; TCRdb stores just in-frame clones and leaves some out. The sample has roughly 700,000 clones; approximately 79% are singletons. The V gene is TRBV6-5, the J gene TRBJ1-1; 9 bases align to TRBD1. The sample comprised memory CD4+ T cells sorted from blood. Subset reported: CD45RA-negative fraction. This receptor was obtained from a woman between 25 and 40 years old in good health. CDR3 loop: CASSHPGQGPTEAFF. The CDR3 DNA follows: TGTGCCAGCAGCCACCCGGGACAGGGCCCCACTGAAGCTTTCTTT.